Each of the 23 T cell receptor beta chains below was sequenced from the same sample in a study of blood T cell repertoires in COVID-19. TCRdb's copy holds only in-frame clones and misses some; the assay was immunoSEQ multiplex PCR. This table has some 190,000 clones, roughly 85% appearing once. What was sequenced was peripheral blood. These receptors were taken from a human donor with active or convalescent COVID-19. The donor label of this sample is uncertain.

This chain joins TRBV7-2 and TRBJ1-2, with 9 bases matching TRBD1. Trimming took 5 bases from V and 7 from J; bases not matched to a gene: 8. Germline CDR1 is SGHTA and CDR2 is FQGNSA. This CDR3 has 14 amino acids. The CDR3 loop reads CASSRGQGEGGYTF. In nucleotides, the CDR3 is TGTGCCAGCAGCCGGGGACAGGGTGAGGGTGGCTACACCTTC. Using reference TRBV7-2 and TRBJ1-2 for the parts outside the CDR3, the full variable domain is GAGVSQSPSNKVTEKGKDVELRCDPISGHTALYWYRQSLGQGLEFLIYFQGNSAPDKSGLPSDRFSAERTGGSVSTLTIQRTQQEDSAVYLCASSRGQGEGGYTFGSGTRLTVV.

The V gene is TRBV19, the J gene TRBJ2-7, with TRBD1 matching 9 bases. The CDR3 covers 16 residues. V lost 2 bases and J lost 4; bases outside the gene matches: 9. Germline CDR1 reads LNHDA; CDR2 reads SQIVND (reference sequence). CDR3 region: CASSIRGTGNEYEQYF. CDR3 nucleotides: TGTGCCAGTAGTATAAGGGGGACAGGGAATGAGTACGAGCAGTACTTC.

The V call is TRBV19, the J call TRBJ2-1; 8 nucleotides align to TRBD1. V trimming: 2 bases; J trimming: 1 base; junction bases outside the gene matches: 4. There are 16 residues in the CDR3. Germline CDR1 LNHDA, CDR2 SQIVND (reference sequence). The CDR3: CASSINRGSSYNEQFF. In DNA, the CDR3 is TGTGCCAGTAGTATAAACAGGGGGAGTTCCTACAATGAGCAGTTCTTC.

Remarks on this clone: A much more abundant neighbour one base away suggests this may be a read error. The chain carries TRBV9 and TRBJ1-1; D is undetermined. The germline V and J ends were trimmed by 0 bases and 0 bases, with 3 bases remaining between them. CDR3 length: 13 residues. Per the germline V gene, CDR1 is SGDLS and CDR2 is YYNGEE. The CDR3 sequence is CASSVDMNTEAFF. CDR3 bases: TGTGCCAGCAGCGTAGACATGAACACTGAAGCTTTCTTT.

The genes are TRBV28 and TRBJ2-7; 8 positions match TRBD1. The CDR3 length is 15 residues. J was trimmed by 1 base and V by 5 bases; bases with no gene match: 7. Germline values: CDR1 MDHEN, CDR2 SYDVKM. This CDR3 is CASSLPGTGSYEQYF. CDR3 in DNA: TGTGCCAGCAGTCTTCCCGGGACAGGTTCCTACGAGCAGTACTTC.

This clone appeared a few times. The chain joins TRBV7-2 to TRBJ2-7, with 10 bases that match TRBD1. The V gene's germline CDR1 is SGHTA and CDR2 FQGNSA. The length of the CDR3 is 14 residues. Trimming removed 2 bases from V and 7 bases from J; junction bases left unmatched: 5. The CDR3 DNA reads as TGTGCCAGCAGCTTAACCTGGACAGGGGGGGAGCAGTACTTC. Translated: CASSLTWTGGEQYF.

The chain has TRBV7-3 and TRBJ2-3; maybe TRBD1 (5 bases). V shed 5 bases and J shed 0 bases, with 12 bases lying between them. Germline-derived CDR1 and CDR2 are SGHTA and FQGTGA. The CDR3 contains 15 residues. This CDR3 is CASSPDSSSTDTQYF. The DNA for the CDR3 is TGTGCCAGCAGCCCAGACAGCTCTAGCACAGATACGCAGTATTTT.

The CDR3 spells CASSPGTANEQYF. In DNA, the CDR3 is TGTGCCAGCTCACCTGGGACAGCTAACGAGCAGTACTTC. The chain employs TRBV18 and TRBJ2-7; 7 bases align to TRBD1. The J segment lost 5 bases and the V segment lost 3 bases, leaving 4 bases of the junction unmatched. Per germline, CDR1 KGHSH and CDR2 LQKENI. The CDR3 contains 13 residues. The full variable domain, completed using reference TRBV18 and TRBJ2-7, is NAGVMQNPRHLVRRRGQEARLRCSPMKGHSHVYWYRQLPEEGLKFMVYLQKENIIDESGMPKERFSAEFPKEGPSILRIQQVVRGDSAAYFCASSPGTANEQYFGPGTRLTVT.

Turning to this clone: The junction and the germline gene differ at one end; a read error may be behind it. The chain carries TRBV30 and TRBJ1-2; 8 bases map to TRBD1. The CDR3 has 12 residues. In germline, CDR1 is GTSNPN, CDR2 SVGIG (reference sequence). For the CDR3, the DNA is TGTGCCTGGAGTGGGGACAGGCCACCCGCCTACTTC. Encoded protein: CAWSGDRPPAYF.

This clone was picked up one time. The rearrangement links TRBV12-5 to TRBJ1-1; no clear D gene. CDR3 length: 11 amino acids. V lost 6 bases and J lost 1, with 3 bases in between. From germline, CDR1 is LGHNT and CDR2 FRNRAP. The CDR3 DNA reads TGTGCTAGTGGAGCGAACACTGAAGCTTTCTTT. This gives the protein CASGANTEAFF.

The chain uses TRBV21-1 and TRBJ2-1; the table's D call of TRBD2 was not tested on the DNA. TRBV21-1 is flagged as a pseudogene. The CDR3 consists of 21 residues. CDR3 loop: CASSPPCVRDRAGLKLNEQFF. The CDR3, as DNA: TGTGCCAGCAGCCCACCCTGCGTCAGGGATCGAGCGGGGTTGAAACTTAATGAGCAGTTCTTC.

The V and J genes are TRBV9 and TRBJ2-1, with 9 bases lining up with TRBD2. Germline CDR1 reads SGDLS; CDR2 reads YYNGEE. CDR3 length: 17 amino acids. After removal of 0 bases from V and 7 bases from J, the junction contained 11 bases not matched to a gene. CDR3 sequence (DNA): TGTGCCAGCAGCGTAGCGCAGCGGGGGGTATCCGGAAATGAGCAGTTCTTC. Translated, it gives CASSVAQRGVSGNEQFF.

J is TRBJ2-7 and V is TRBV5-4, with 9 bases lining up with TRBD2. Germline lookup yields CDR1 SGHNT and CDR2 YYREEE (reference sequence). J gave up 3 bases and V 0 bases, and 4 bases lay outside the gene matches. The CDR3 is 15 amino acids. CDR3 protein: CASSLEGTSSYEQYF. CDR3 bases: TGTGCCAGCAGCTTGGAAGGGACTAGCAGCTACGAGCAGTACTTC. The full variable domain, in which reference TRBV5-4 and TRBJ2-7 provide the parts outside the CDR3, is ETGVTQSPTHLIKTRGQQVTLRCSSQSGHNTVSWYQQALGQGPQFIFQYYREEENGRGNFPPRFSGLQFPNYSSELNVNALELDDSALYLCASSLEGTSSYEQYFGPGTRLTVT.

This chain joins TRBV12-3 or TRBV12-4 and TRBJ2-3, with 7 nucleotides matching TRBD2. The CDR3 covers 12 residues. Germline trimming cut 7 bases from V and 6 bases from J; bases unmatched to any gene: 4. The CDR3 loop reads CASTVGGDTQYF. CDR3 DNA sequence: TGTGCCAGCACCGTCGGGGGGGATACGCAGTATTTT.

The rearrangement links TRBV28 to TRBJ1-1, with 8 bases lining up with TRBD1. Germline V gives CDR1 MDHEN, CDR2 SYDVKM. The CDR3 loop spans 14 amino acids. The V gene end was trimmed by 5 bases and the J gene end by 5 bases; junction bases not matched to a gene: 7. CDR3 in DNA: TGTGCCAGCAGTCTTCAGGGGGCCGGGACTGAAGCTTTCTTT. Protein: CASSLQGAGTEAFF.

V usage is TRBV24-1 and J usage is TRBJ2-5; perhaps TRBD2 as D (5 bases). This CDR3 region has 13 residues. V lost 2 bases and J 5 bases, leaving 8 bases between the germline ends. The germline V gene encodes CDR1 KGHDR and CDR2 SFDVKD. CDR3 in DNA: TGTGCCACCAGTGATTGGACGGGGGAGACCCAGTACTTC. Translated, it gives CATSDWTGETQYF.

The J gene is TRBJ2-4, the V gene TRBV5-1, with TRBD2 matching 12 bases. J gave up 5 bases and V 0 bases, and 3 bases lay outside the gene matches. CDR1 and CDR2 (germline): SGHRS, YFSETQ. The length of the CDR3 is 16 residues. The CDR3 nucleotides read TGCGCCAGCAGCTTGGGGTCTAGCGGGAGGGAAAACATTCAGTACTTC. It specifies CASSLGSSGRENIQYF.

The chain carries TRBV3-1 (or the pseudogene TRBV3-2) and TRBJ2-2; a weak D match, TRBD2 (6 bases). The CDR3 consists of 15 residues. V dropped 4 bases and J dropped 5 bases, with 14 bases sitting between them. The germline gives CDR1 LGHDT, CDR2 YNNKEL (reference sequence). The CDR3 DNA sequence: TGTGCCAGCAGCCCATCAGGGACTCCTACCGGGGAGCTGTTTTTT. This codes for CASSPSGTPTGELFF.

This clone was found once. The chain has TRBV18 and TRBJ2-3, with TRBD2 matching 15 bases. CDR3 length equals 16 residues. V gave up 0 bases and J gave up 9 bases; unmatched junction bases: 4. CDR1 KGHSH and CDR2 LQKENI come from the germline V gene. The CDR3 loop reads CASSPPRTSGGGTQYF. CDR3 coding DNA: TGTGCCAGCTCACCACCGAGGACTAGCGGGGGGGGAACGCAGTATTTT.

The chain recombines TRBV12-3 or TRBV12-4 with TRBJ2-7; D call uncertain. CDR3 size: 12 residues. V lost 1 base, J lost 9 bases, and 10 bases lay in between. The CDR3 DNA reads TGTGCCAGCAGTTTAGGTCAGGCAGGGCAGTACTTC. It yields the protein CASSLGQAGQYF.

This sequence joins TRBV12-3 or TRBV12-4 and TRBJ1-2; D is possibly TRBD1 (5 bases). The V end lost 5 bases, the J end lost 6 bases, and 10 bases lay between the germline ends. The CDR3 is 12 residues long. The CDR3 protein is CASSGGSHGYTF. CDR3 in DNA: TGTGCCAGCAGTGGGGGGTCTCATGGCTACACCTTC.

The chain combines TRBV19 with TRBJ2-1; weak D call: TRBD2 (6 bases). Germline V gene data show CDR1 as LNHDA and CDR2 as SQIVND (reference sequence). V shed 3 bases and J shed 1 base, with 13 bases lying between them. The CDR3 spans 16 residues. CDR3 in amino acids: CASSIPSGVSYNEQFF. The CDR3 DNA reads TGTGCCAGTAGTATCCCATCGGGAGTGTCCTACAATGAGCAGTTCTTC. The variable domain in full, with the rest retrieved from reference TRBV19 and TRBJ2-1, is DGGITQSPKYLFRKEGQNVTLSCEQNLNHDAMYWYRQDPGQGLRLIYYSQIVNDFQKGDIAEGYSVSREKKESFPLTVTSAQKNPTAFYLCASSIPSGVSYNEQFFGPGTRLTVL.

The V call is TRBV24-1, the J call TRBJ1-5, with D possibly TRBD1 on 6 matching bases. The CDR3 extends over 13 amino acids. Trimming removed 5 bases from V and 3 bases from J, with 7 bases in between. Germline lookup yields CDR1 KGHDR and CDR2 SFDVKD. DNA of the CDR3: TGTGCCACCAGTGGGGACAACAATCAGCCCCAGCATTTT. This codes for CATSGDNNQPQHF.